The 8 T cell receptor beta chains below were found in one sample sequenced in a study of early T cells in non-severe SARS-CoV-2 infection. TCRdb passed the 5' RACE reads through MiXCR, listing each CDR3 protein once. The sample includes roughly 35,000 distinct CDR3 sequences, approximately 5.3% seen only once; the top ten take approximately 30%. The specimen sequenced was whole blood. These receptors came from an adult who was a healthcare worker with PCR-confirmed SARS-CoV-2 infection or an uninfected control (not recorded which).

This clonotype has a handful of counts. This chain connects TRBV7-2 to TRBJ1-2; D remains unclear. Between the trimmed V and J ends, which lost 5 bases and 0 bases, there was a span of 13 bases. CDR1 SGHTA and CDR2 FQGNSA come from the germline V gene. The CDR3 is 15 residues long. This CDR3 reads CASSLHLTPNYGYTF. The CDR3 DNA reads as TGTGCCAGCAGCCTCCACCTGACACCTAACTATGGCTACACCTTC.

This clonotype was counted ten times or more. This chain connects TRBV6-5 to TRBJ2-3; D uncertain. Germline assignment: CDR1 MNHEY and CDR2 SVGAGI. V gave up 2 bases and J gave up 2 bases, with 8 bases separating them. The CDR3 has 14 amino acids. CDR3: CASSYRFPTDTQYF. As DNA, the CDR3 is TGTGCCAGCAGTTACAGGTTCCCCACAGATACGCAGTATTTT.

This clonotype came up many times. V is TRBV18 and J is TRBJ1-2, with D possibly matching TRBD1 (5 bases). V shed 2 bases and J shed 5 bases, with 12 bases lying between them. The CDR3 has 14 amino acids. Germline values: CDR1 KGHSH, CDR2 LQKENI. CDR3 protein: CASSPRADKYGYTF. The CDR3 DNA reads as TGTGCCAGCTCACCAAGAGCGGACAAGTATGGCTACACCTTC.

This clonotype was counted at least ten times. This sequence joins TRBV2 and TRBJ1-5; D is unresolved. This CDR3 comprises 14 residues. Between the trimmed V and J ends, which lost 4 bases and 4 bases, there was a span of 11 bases. The germline V gene has CDR1 SNHLY and CDR2 FYNNEI. The CDR3 DNA is TGTGCCAGCAGTGTGGCGGCAGAAAATCAGCCCCAGCATTTT. Protein: CASSVAAENQPQHF.

Concerning this clonotype itself: Being one base from a much bigger clone, this may be a read error. The chain has TRBV7-2 and TRBJ1-2; 9 bases line up with TRBD1. Germline loops: CDR1 SGHTA, CDR2 FQGNSA. V dropped 6 bases and J dropped 4; count of bases not matched to a gene: 6. This CDR3 spans 14 amino acids. The CDR3: CASSERTGVYGYTF. CDR3 coding DNA: TGTGCCAGCAGTGAAAGGACAGGGGTCTATGGCTACACCTTC. Together with reference TRBV7-2 and TRBJ1-2, the CDR3 gives the full variable domain: GAGVSQSPSNKVTEKGKDVELRCDPISGHTALYWYRQSLGQGLEFLIYFQGNSAPDKSGLPSDRFSAERTGGSVSTLTIQRTQQEDSAVYLCASSERTGVYGYTFGSGTRLTVV.

This clonotype was recorded at least ten times. This chain links TRBV10-3 with TRBJ2-7, with 16 bases lining up with TRBD2. CDR3 length: 16 amino acids. The junction had 5 bases not matched to a gene; V was cut back by 6 bases and J by 3 bases. Germline CDR1 and CDR2: ENHRY and SYGVKD. The DNA of the CDR3 is TGTGCCATCAGAGGGACTAGCGGGGGGGCCGGCTACGAGCAGTACTTC. Encoded protein: CAIRGTSGGAGYEQYF.

This clonotype was picked up many times. The chain joins TRBV20-1 to TRBJ2-5, with 8 bases fitting TRBD2. Per the germline V gene, CDR1 is DFQATT and CDR2 is SNEGSKA (reference sequence). The ends lost 0 bases at V and 5 bases at J; junction bases unmatched: 11. CDR3 length: 16 amino acids. CDR3 DNA: TGCAGTGCTAGAGATCCAGGTAGCGGGGTTGCGGAGACCCAGTACTTC. This encodes CSARDPGSGVAETQYF.

This clonotype has just a few counts. The chain links TRBV5-1 to TRBJ2-3, with D possibly being TRBD2 (5 bases). The V end was cut by 0 bases, the J end by 0 bases, with 14 bases between. CDR1 SGHRS and CDR2 YFSETQ come from the germline V gene. The CDR3 runs 17 residues. The CDR3 loop reads CASSLATLATSTDTQYF. The CDR3, as DNA: TGCGCCAGCAGCTTGGCCACTCTAGCAACTAGCACAGATACGCAGTATTTT.